This T cell receptor (beta chain) was obtained from a study of T-cell reconstitution after alpha-beta-depleted transplantation in children. Study outcomes and limitations: One year post-transplant, T-cell counts and diversity were largely derived from T cells produced anew. In patients about two months after transplant, alpha-beta T cells reportedly arose from several hundred expanded graft clones. Some patients showed high day-60 TCRbeta diversity, which derived from surviving recipient T cells and thymic progenitors.

The V gene's germline CDR1 is SGHTA and CDR2 FQGTGA. The V gene lost 6 bases and the J gene lost 4 bases, with 20 bases spanning the gap. This CDR3 spans 16 amino acids. The sample holds a few counts of this clonotype. Its antigen is unidentified. Unique molecular identifiers were incorporated when the TCRbeta library was constructed. TCRdb used MiXCR to reprocess the PCR reads, holding one entry per CDR3 protein. The table records a few hundred thousand distinct CDR3 sequences, approximately 30% of them present only once. The chain uses TRBV7-3 and TRBJ2-3; D may be TRBD1 or TRBD2 (6 bases each). Material: PBMCs, obtained before TCRalphabeta/CD19-depleted stem cell transplant. The receptor's source is a boy younger than two with Wiskott-Aldrich syndrome, due to receive a stem cell transplant. CDR3 DNA: TGTGCCAGCAGTAGGGGGGCGCCCCCTTACGCAGATACGCAGTATTTT. This translates into CASSRGAPPYADTQYF.